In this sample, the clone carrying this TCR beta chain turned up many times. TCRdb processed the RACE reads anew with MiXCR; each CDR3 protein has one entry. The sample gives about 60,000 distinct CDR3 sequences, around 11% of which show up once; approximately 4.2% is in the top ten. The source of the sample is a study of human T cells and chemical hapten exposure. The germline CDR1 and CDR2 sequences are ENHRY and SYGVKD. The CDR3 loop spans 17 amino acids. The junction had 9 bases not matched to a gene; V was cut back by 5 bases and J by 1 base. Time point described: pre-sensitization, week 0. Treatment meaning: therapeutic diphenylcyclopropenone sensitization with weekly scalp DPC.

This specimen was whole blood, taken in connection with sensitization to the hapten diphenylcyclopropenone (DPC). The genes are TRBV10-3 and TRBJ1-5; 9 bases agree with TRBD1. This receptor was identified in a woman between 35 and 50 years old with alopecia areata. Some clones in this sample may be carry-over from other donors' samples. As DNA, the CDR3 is TGTGCCATCAGTCCGGGACAGGGAGGGTCGAGCAATCAGCCCCAGCATTTT. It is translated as CAISPGQGGSSNQPQHF.